This T cell receptor (beta chain) emerged from a study of blood T cell repertoires in COVID-19. Overall study context: The cDNA or gDNA used as material had been derived from T cells, B-cell-depleted T cells, or PBMCs.

Germline V gene lookup returns CDR1 SGHRS and CDR2 YFSETQ. The V gene end was trimmed by 1 base and the J gene end by 4 bases; junction bases not matched to a gene: 4. The CDR3 is made up of 14 amino acids. Authors' data handling: Amplification of reference gene primers provided the estimated nucleated cell counts. Only in-frame clones appear in the TCRdb table, and some are missing; sequencing was by immunoSEQ multiplex PCR. V and J calls and clone size are given by that table; D and trimming were obtained from the DNA. The profile shows some 66,000 clones, about 90% of them singletons. Sequences were obtained from peripheral blood. The gene calls are TRBV5-1 and TRBJ2-5; 7 nucleotides match TRBD2. This receptor was obtained from a human donor in a cohort sampled during active COVID-19. The CDR3 reads CASSLFREGETQYF. CDR3 DNA: TGCGCCAGCAGCTTGTTCAGGGAGGGAGAGACCCAGTACTTC.